This TCR beta chain emerged from a study of T cell repertoires in cytomegalovirus infection. For the study at large: It was recently identified HLA-C-restricted and well-studied HLA-B-restricted CMV epitopes that the study used. Matching HLA type, along with CMV infection, was indicated by public TCR beta signatures. Study-level findings and limits: Cumulative public TCR beta family frequency identified CMV carriers with the relevant HLA. Across the ex vivo response, the dominant clonotypes were HLA-C-restricted CMV-specific TCR beta clonotypes.

TCRdb reprocessed the reads with MiXCR, giving one entry per CDR3 protein. The data show some 500,000 distinct CDR3 sequences, about 33% seen once. This clonotype was seen many times. Its specificity is not known. Sample: cultured PBMCs, taken from culture after CMV antigen stimulation. The source is a human donor in good health (CMV status not recorded). Some clones in this sample may be carry-over from other donors' samples.

The CDR3 region has the DNA TGTGCCAGCAGCTTAGTGACTAGCGGGAGCAATGAGCAGTTCTTC. Protein sequence: CASSLVTSGSNEQFF. The chain has TRBV7-2 and TRBJ2-1; TRBD2 aligns across 12 bases. Germline V CDR1 and CDR2: SGHTA, FQGNSA. The CDR3 contains 15 residues. The V gene end was trimmed by 1 base and the J gene end by 6 bases; junction bases not matched to a gene: 1.